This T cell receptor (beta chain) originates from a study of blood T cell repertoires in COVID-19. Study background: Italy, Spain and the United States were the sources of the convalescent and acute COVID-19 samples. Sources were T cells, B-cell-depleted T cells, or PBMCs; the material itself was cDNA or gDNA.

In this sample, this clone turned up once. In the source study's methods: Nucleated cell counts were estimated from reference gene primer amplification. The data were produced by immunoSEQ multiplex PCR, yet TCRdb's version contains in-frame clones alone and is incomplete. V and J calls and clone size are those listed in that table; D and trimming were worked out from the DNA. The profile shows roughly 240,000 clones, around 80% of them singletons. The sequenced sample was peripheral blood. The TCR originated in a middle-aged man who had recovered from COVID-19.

CDR3 region: CASSYRLNGQPQHF. CDR3 in DNA: TGCGCCAGCAGCTATCGTCTGAACGGTCAGCCCCAGCATTTT. J is TRBJ1-5 and V is TRBV4-3; no definite D call. V lost 5 bases to trimming and J lost 6 bases, with 14 bases between them. This CDR3 is 14 amino acids long. The V gene's germline CDR1 is LGHNA and CDR2 YSLEER.